This T cell receptor beta chain appears in the sequencing data of a study of molecular identifiers for immune sequencing clone quantification. Overall study results and limits: For highly expanded clones, sizes could be underestimated when identical TCR molecules share a barcode.

CDR1 is SNHLY and CDR2 is FYNNEI in the germline V gene. Unmatched junction bases numbered 0, after V lost 9 bases and J lost 4 bases. This CDR3 is built from 11 residues. This clonotype appeared many times. Antigen unknown. With RNA at 10%, 30% or 50%, naive CD8 libraries came from around 20,000 to 990,000 sorted cells. One entry per CDR3 protein results from TCRdb running MiXCR on the PCR reads. The sample shows 250,000 to 350,000 distinct CDR3 sequences, 20% to 25% of them seen only once. The receptor was isolated from a human donor in good health. Some libraries in this study had Jurkat cell RNA spiked in. This chain links TRBV2 with TRBJ1-1, with TRBD1 matching over 9 bases. Sequenced: naive CD8+ T cells from blood, with Jurkat cell RNA spiked in. Specified subset: FACS-sorted CD8+CD4-CCR7+CD45RA+ naive T cells. CDR3 sequence (DNA): TGTGCCAGGACAGGGGGCACTGAAGCTTTCTTT. This translates into CARTGGTEAFF.